The rows below give T cell receptor beta chains drawn from one sample of a study of shared clonotypes between healthy human individuals. Data came from immunoSEQ multiplex PCR; TCRdb stores just in-frame clones and leaves some out. Of hundreds of thousands of clones listed, more than 70% are singletons. What was sequenced was PBMCs. The receptors stem from a woman in her 40s in good health. Some clones in this sample may be carry-over from other donors' samples. Both conserved end residues are part of each CDR3. D genes are given only for firm matches. Some rows have no size entry. The others give once, few or many, or a class for an expanded clone.

v_gene	abundance	j_gene	d_gene	CDR3nt	CDR3aa
TRBV6-6	NA	TRBJ2-7	NA	TGTGCCAGCAGCCCGTCAGGGAAATTAGGGTACGAGCAGTACTTC	CASSPSGKLGYEQYF
TRBV29-1	NA	TRBJ1-1	NA	TGCAGCGTTGAGGTGGTGGACAGATACACTGAAGCTTTCTTT	CSVEVVDRYTEAFF
TRBV30	NA	TRBJ1-2	NA	TGTGCCTGGAGTCATTCTGTGGGCTACACCTTC	CAWSHSVGYTF
TRBV10-1	once	TRBJ1-1	TRBD1	TGCGCCAGCTCATTCGGACAGGGTAAAGCTTTCTTT	CASSFGQGKAFF
TRBV6-1	many	TRBJ2-1	TRBD1	TGTGCCAGCAGTGAAAGGGTTCGACAGGGGACATACAATGAGCAGTTCTTC	CASSERVRQGTYNEQFF
TRBV30	once	TRBJ2-3	NA	TGTGCCTGGAGTGGGCCGCCGGGTAGCGATAAATCAGATACGCAGTATTTT	CAWSGPPGSDKSDTQYF
TRBV4-1	many	TRBJ2-1	TRBD2	TGCGCCAGCAGCCAACTACCAGGACTAGCGGGAGCCTCATATGAGCAGTTCTTC	CASSQLPGLAGASYEQFF
TRBV7-2	NA	TRBJ1-5	NA	TGTGCCAGCAGCTTAACTACAGGGCCCAATCAGCCCCAGCATTTT	CASSLTTGPNQPQHF
TRBV30	once	TRBJ2-3	NA	TGTGCCTGGAGTCTCCGGGGCACAGATACGCAGTATTTT	CAWSLRGTDTQYF
TRBV7-9	NA	TRBJ2-7	TRBD2	TGTGCCAGCAGCGCGACTAGCTTCTCCTACGAGCAGTACTTC	CASSATSFSYEQYF
TRBV7-6	NA	TRBJ2-7	NA	TGTGCCAGCAGCCCCTTCCGACAGAGCTACGAGCAGTACTTC	CASSPFRQSYEQYF
TRBV27	NA	TRBJ1-5	NA	TGTGCCAGCAGTTTCAGCAATCAGCCCCAGCATTTT	CASSFSNQPQHF
TRBV5-1	NA	TRBJ1-1	NA	TGCGCCAGCAGCTACTCTCTGGGTGCAGCGAACACTGAAGCTTTCTTT	CASSYSLGAANTEAFF
TRBV18	NA	TRBJ2-5	NA	TGTGCCAGCTCCCCAGGGGACTGGGAGACCCAGTACTTC	CASSPGDWETQYF
TRBV28	NA	TRBJ2-2	TRBD1	TGTGCCAGCAGCCGTACCGGGACAGGAAACACCGGGGAGCTGTTTTTT	CASSRTGTGNTGELFF
TRBV5-1	few	TRBJ2-1	TRBD2	TGCGCCAGCAGCTTGGAGACAACCGGGACTAGTCAGTTCTTC	CASSLETTGTSQFF
TRBV30	NA	TRBJ1-2	NA	TGTGCCTGGAGTGCAGGGAGCTGGGGTAACTATGGCTACACCTTC	CAWSAGSWGNYGYTF
TRBV7-3	many	TRBJ2-5	TRBD2	TGTGCCAGCAGCCCCCGACTAGCAGGAGCAGAGACCCAGTACTTC	CASSPRLAGAETQYF
TRBV6-5	NA	TRBJ2-1	NA	TGTGCCAGCAGTTCCACTAGCATGGATGAGCAGTTCTTC	CASSSTSMDEQFF
TRBV11-2	NA	TRBJ2-3	TRBD2	TGTGCCAGCAGCTTAGTTAGGCTAGCGGCAGATACGCAGTATTTT	CASSLVRLAADTQYF
TRBV5-1	NA	TRBJ2-7	TRBD1	TGCGCCAGCAGCGCCGGGACAGGGCCTTACGAGCAGTACTTC	CASSAGTGPYEQYF
TRBV11-2	NA	TRBJ1-2	TRBD1	TGTGCCAGCAGCCAACCCGGGACAGGGTTTGGCTACACCTTC	CASSQPGTGFGYTF
TRBV19	few	TRBJ2-6	NA	TGTGCCAGTAGTGGAGTAACTGGGGCCAACGTCCTGACTTTC	CASSGVTGANVLTF
TRBV27	NA	TRBJ2-3	TRBD2	TGTGCCAGCAGTCTCCGGACTAGCGGGAGCACAGATACGCAGTATTTT	CASSLRTSGSTDTQYF
TRBV9	NA	TRBJ1-3	NA	TGTGCCAGCAGCATGACAACGAGCTCTGGAAACACCATATATTTT	CASSMTTSSGNTIYF
TRBV14	few	TRBJ2-1	TRBD2	TGTGCCAGCAAGGGACTAGGAGTCAATGAGCAGTTCTTC	CASKGLGVNEQFF
TRBV10-3	once	TRBJ1-5	NA	TGTGCCATCAGTGAGCAGGGGAGGAGCAATCAGCCCCAGCATTTT	CAISEQGRSNQPQHF
TRBV5-1	NA	TRBJ2-7	NA	TGCGCCAGCAGCTTGGCTCAGCTCGCCGAGCAGTACTTC	CASSLAQLAEQYF
TRBV2	NA	TRBJ2-5	TRBD1	TGTGCCAGCAGGACCGGGACAGGGGGTCGAGAGACCCAGTACTTC	CASRTGTGGRETQYF
TRBV7-3	NA	TRBJ2-7	TRBD2	TGTGCCAGCAGCCAAGGGGTCCTAGCGGGAGCATCCTACGAGCAGTACTTC	CASSQGVLAGASYEQYF
TRBV28	few	TRBJ1-5	NA	TGTGCCAGCAGTTTGAGGCAGCCCCAGCATTTT	CASSLRQPQHF
TRBV29-1	NA	TRBJ1-4	NA	TGCAGCGTTGAAACGGGGCGGGGTGAAAAACTGTTTTTT	CSVETGRGEKLFF
TRBV11-2	NA	TRBJ2-5	NA	TGTGCCAGCAGCTCCGGGGTTATAGCAGGACAAGAGACCCAGTACTTC	CASSSGVIAGQETQYF
TRBV9	many	TRBJ2-7	NA	TGTGCCAGCAGCCCCTCAACAGCTTCCTACGAGCAGTACTTC	CASSPSTASYEQYF
TRBV6-1	few	TRBJ2-7	TRBD1	TGTGCCAGCAGTGAAGCTGAGGGACAGGGGGGTTTCGAGCAGTACTTC	CASSEAEGQGGFEQYF
TRBV4-2	many	TRBJ1-1	TRBD1	TGTGCCAGCAGCCAAGAGGTGGCCGCGGGACAGGGAAACACTGAAGCTTTCTTT	CASSQEVAAGQGNTEAFF
TRBV6-1	NA	TRBJ2-1	NA	TGTGCCAGCACGGTCCAGGGTTATTACAATGAGCAGTTCTTC	CASTVQGYYNEQFF
TRBV28	NA	TRBJ2-7	NA	TGTGCCAGCAGTTTCGGTACCACGGGCCTCTACGAGCAGTACTTC	CASSFGTTGLYEQYF
TRBV7-9	NA	TRBJ1-4	TRBD1	TGTGCCAGCAGCCCCGGACAGGAGGGGGAAAAACTGTTTTTT	CASSPGQEGEKLFF
TRBV7-3	NA	TRBJ2-2	NA	TGTGCCAGCAGCTTAGGGCTGGACACCGGGGAGCTGTTTTTT	CASSLGLDTGELFF
TRBV19	NA	TRBJ2-3	TRBD1	TGTGCCAGTAGTACGGGACAGGGGAGGACAGATACGCAGTATTTT	CASSTGQGRTDTQYF